This T cell receptor (beta chain) was recovered during a study of T cell repertoires in cytomegalovirus infection. At the level of the study: From public TCR beta signatures came an indication of both CMV infection and matching HLA type.

TCRdb re-analysed the reads in MiXCR, keeping a single row per CDR3 protein. The sample has nearly 550,000 distinct CDR3 sequences; approximately 15% are singletons. As for this clonotype: Antigen unknown.

General study results and limits: Within the response measured ex vivo, HLA-C-restricted CMV-specific TCR beta clonotypes were dominant. Summed frequency of shared TCR beta families picked out CMV carriers who also had the relevant HLA.

Germline lookup yields CDR1 MNHEY and CDR2 SMNVEV (reference sequence). This CDR3 contains 17 residues. V shed 2 bases and J shed 0 bases, with 11 bases lying between them. The chain links TRBV27 to TRBJ2-6; D not resolved. The source is a human donor in good health (CMV status not recorded). Some clones in this sample may be carry-over from other donors' samples. Sequencing was performed on CD8+ T cells from PBMCs. The CDR3 here is CASSLVGRSSGANVLTF. For the CDR3, the DNA is TGTGCCAGCAGTTTAGTAGGCAGGAGCTCTGGGGCCAACGTCCTGACTTTC.